What follows is one TCR beta chain and its context. Seattle patients were enrolled during active infection and followed longitudinally. The sample belongs to a study of blood T cell repertoires in COVID-19. Study context: Specimens from acute and convalescent COVID-19 originated in the United States, Italy and Spain. Sources were T cells, B-cell-depleted T cells, or PBMCs; the material itself was cDNA or gDNA.

Study processing details: Reference gene primer amplification gave nucleated cell count estimates. TCRdb keeps only in-frame clones here, not all; method: immunoSEQ multiplex PCR. V and J calls and clone size come straight from that table; D and trimming were deduced from the DNA. The top ten clones hold under 6.5% of a sample with fewer than 450,000 clones, over 70% of them seen once. The CDR3 sequence is 15 residues long. Germline-derived CDR1 and CDR2 are SGDLS and YYNGEE. V was shortened by 0 bases and J by 4 bases, with 13 bases between the two germline ends. The origin of this receptor is a woman in her forties or fifties with COVID-19, enrolled during active disease. The sequenced sample consisted of peripheral blood. This rearrangement joins TRBV9 to TRBJ1-1, with D tentatively TRBD1 (6 bases). CDR3 bases: TGTGCCAGCAGCGTAGCTGGAGGGGGGGGCACTGAAGCTTTCTTT. This sequence encodes CASSVAGGGGTEAFF.